This TCR beta chain was captured in a study of cytomegalovirus exposure and HLA in healthy donors. Study observations and caveats: The majority of TCR sequences were rare, yet some public TCRs appeared in many donors. 87-base-pair reads could not separate some V segments, including TRBV6-2 and TRBV6-3.

The PCR employed 60 Vbeta primers together with 13 Jbeta primers. Original data processing: In a later analysis, tens of millions of unique TCR beta chains included roughly 11 million shared by two or more donors. Here immunoSEQ multiplex PCR was the method, and the copy in TCRdb shows in-frame clones only, minus some. That table supplies the V and J calls and clone size; D and trimming were determined from the DNA. The profile shows fewer than 130,000 clones, roughly 70% of them singletons. The germline V gene encodes CDR1 SGHNT and CDR2 YYREEE (reference sequence). The trim removed 4 bases at V and 10 bases at J, leaving 15 bases unmatched. CDR3 length: 16 residues. This clone was detected only a few times. The antigen is not known.

The receptor was derived from a man aged 40-49 years in good health and CMV-seropositive. The specimen was PBMCs. V is TRBV5-4 and J is TRBJ1-1; the match to TRBD1 covers 11 bases. CDR3 in DNA: TGTGCCAGCAGCCCCGGACAGGGGGCGCTGGGGGTCGCAGCTTTCTTT. The encoded protein is CASSPGQGALGVAAFF. Full variable domain (rest looked up from reference TRBV5-4 and TRBJ1-1): ETGVTQSPTHLIKTRGQQVTLRCSSQSGHNTVSWYQQALGQGPQFIFQYYREEENGRGNFPPRFSGLQFPNYSSELNVNALELDDSALYLCASSPGQGALGVAAFFGQGTRLTVV.